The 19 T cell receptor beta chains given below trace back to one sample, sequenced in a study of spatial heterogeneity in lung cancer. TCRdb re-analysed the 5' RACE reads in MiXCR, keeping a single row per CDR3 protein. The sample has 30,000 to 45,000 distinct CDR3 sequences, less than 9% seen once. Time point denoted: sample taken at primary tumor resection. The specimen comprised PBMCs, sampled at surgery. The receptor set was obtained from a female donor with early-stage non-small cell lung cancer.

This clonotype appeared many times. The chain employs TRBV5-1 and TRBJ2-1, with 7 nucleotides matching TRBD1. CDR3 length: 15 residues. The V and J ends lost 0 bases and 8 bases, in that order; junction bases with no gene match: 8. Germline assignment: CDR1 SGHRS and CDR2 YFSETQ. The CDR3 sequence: CASSLADRVGDEQFF. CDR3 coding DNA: TGCGCCAGCAGCTTGGCTGACAGGGTCGGCGATGAGCAGTTCTTC.

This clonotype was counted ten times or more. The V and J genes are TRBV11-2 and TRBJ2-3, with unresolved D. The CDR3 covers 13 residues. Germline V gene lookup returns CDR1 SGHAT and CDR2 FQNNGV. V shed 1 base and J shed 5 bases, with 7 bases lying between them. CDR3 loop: CASSLAGEDTQYF. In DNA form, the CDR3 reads TGTGCCAGCAGCTTAGCCGGCGAAGATACGCAGTATTTT.

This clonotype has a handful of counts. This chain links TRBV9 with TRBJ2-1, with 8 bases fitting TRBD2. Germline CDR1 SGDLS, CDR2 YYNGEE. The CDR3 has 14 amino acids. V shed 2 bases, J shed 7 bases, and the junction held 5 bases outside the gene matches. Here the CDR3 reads CASSVMLAGNEQFF. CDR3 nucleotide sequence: TGTGCCAGCAGCGTTATGTTAGCGGGGAATGAGCAGTTCTTC.

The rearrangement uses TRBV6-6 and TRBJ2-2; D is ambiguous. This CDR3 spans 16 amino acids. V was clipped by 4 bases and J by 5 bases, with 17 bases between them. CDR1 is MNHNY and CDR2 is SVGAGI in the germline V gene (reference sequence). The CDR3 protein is CASSSLRRVRTGELFF. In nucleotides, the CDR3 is TGTGCCAGCAGTTCATTAAGACGGGTCAGGACCGGGGAGCTGTTTTTT.

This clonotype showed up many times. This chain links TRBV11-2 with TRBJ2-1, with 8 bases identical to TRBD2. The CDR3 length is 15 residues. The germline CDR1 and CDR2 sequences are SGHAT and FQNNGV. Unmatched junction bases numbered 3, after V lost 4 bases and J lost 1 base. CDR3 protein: CASSSTSGSYNEQFF. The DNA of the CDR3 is TGTGCCAGCAGCTCCACTAGCGGTTCCTACAATGAGCAGTTCTTC.

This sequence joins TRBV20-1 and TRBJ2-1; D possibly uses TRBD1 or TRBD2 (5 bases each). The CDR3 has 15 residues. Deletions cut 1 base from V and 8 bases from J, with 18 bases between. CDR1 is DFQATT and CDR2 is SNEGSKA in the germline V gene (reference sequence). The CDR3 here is CSARGATMGVDEQFF. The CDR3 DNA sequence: TGCAGTGCTAGAGGGGCGACGATGGGGGTGGATGAGCAGTTCTTC.

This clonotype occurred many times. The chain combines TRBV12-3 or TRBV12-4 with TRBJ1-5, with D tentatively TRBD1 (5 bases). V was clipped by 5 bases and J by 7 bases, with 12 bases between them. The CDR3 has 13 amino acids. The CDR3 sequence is CASSVGARQPQHF. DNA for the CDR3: TGTGCCAGCAGTGTAGGGGCACGCCAGCCCCAGCATTTT.

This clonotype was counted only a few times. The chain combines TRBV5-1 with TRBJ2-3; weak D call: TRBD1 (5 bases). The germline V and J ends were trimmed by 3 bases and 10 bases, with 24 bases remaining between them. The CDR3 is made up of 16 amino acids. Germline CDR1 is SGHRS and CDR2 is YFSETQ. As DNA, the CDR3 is TGCGCCAGCAGCTCGAACACAGGCCCAGTTCAGAGTGCGCAGTATTTT. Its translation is CASSSNTGPVQSAQYF. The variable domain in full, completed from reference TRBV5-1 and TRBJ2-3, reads KAGVTQTPRYLIKTRGQQVTLSCSPISGHRSVSWYQQTPGQGLQFLFEYFSETQRNKGNFPGRFSGRQFSNSRSEMNVSTLELGDSALYLCASSSNTGPVQSAQYFGPGTRLTVL.

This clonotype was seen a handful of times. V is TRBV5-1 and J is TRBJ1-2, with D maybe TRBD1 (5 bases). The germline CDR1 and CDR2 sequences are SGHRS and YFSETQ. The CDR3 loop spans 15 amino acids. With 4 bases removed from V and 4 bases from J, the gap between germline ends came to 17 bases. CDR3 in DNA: TGCGCCAGCAGCGGTACAGCAGGGCCGGGCTATGGCTACACCTTC. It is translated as CASSGTAGPGYGYTF.

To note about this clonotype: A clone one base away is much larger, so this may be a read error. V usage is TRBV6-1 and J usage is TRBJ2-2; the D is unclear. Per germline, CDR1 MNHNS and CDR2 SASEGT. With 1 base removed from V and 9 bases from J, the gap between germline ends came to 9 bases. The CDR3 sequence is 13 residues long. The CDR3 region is CASSEGGKWELFF. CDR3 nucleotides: TGTGCCAGCAGTGAAGGTGGAAAATGGGAGCTGTTTTTT.

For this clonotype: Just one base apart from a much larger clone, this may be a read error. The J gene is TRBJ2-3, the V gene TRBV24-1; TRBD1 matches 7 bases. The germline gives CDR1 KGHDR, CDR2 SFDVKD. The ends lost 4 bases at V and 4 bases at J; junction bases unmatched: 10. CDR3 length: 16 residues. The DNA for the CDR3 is TGTGCCACCAGTGACCCAATGACAGGGTCCGCAGATACGCAGTATTTT. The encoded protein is CATSDPMTGSADTQYF.

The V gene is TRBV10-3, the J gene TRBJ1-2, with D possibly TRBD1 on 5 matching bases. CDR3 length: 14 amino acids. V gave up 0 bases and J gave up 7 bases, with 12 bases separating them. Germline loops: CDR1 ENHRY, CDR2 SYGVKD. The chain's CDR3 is CAISESGQGSGYTF. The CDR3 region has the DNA TGTGCCATCAGTGAGTCGGGGCAGGGATCTGGCTACACCTTC.

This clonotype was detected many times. The CDR3 DNA follows: TGTGCCAGCAGCTCCCCAGGGCACTACGAGCAGTACTTC. This codes for CASSSPGHYEQYF. The V call is TRBV7-9, the J call TRBJ2-7, with D possibly matching TRBD1 (5 bases). Germline CDR1 reads SEHNR; CDR2 reads FQNEAQ (reference sequence). V lost 4 bases, J lost 3 bases, and 10 bases lay in between. The CDR3 is 13 residues long. The variable domain in full, with the rest retrieved from reference TRBV7-9 and TRBJ2-7, is DTGVSQNPRHKITKRGQNVTFRCDPISEHNRLYWYRQTLGQGPEFLTYFQNEAQLEKSRLLSDRFSAERPKGSFSTLEIQRTEQGDSAMYLCASSSPGHYEQYFGPGTRLTVT.

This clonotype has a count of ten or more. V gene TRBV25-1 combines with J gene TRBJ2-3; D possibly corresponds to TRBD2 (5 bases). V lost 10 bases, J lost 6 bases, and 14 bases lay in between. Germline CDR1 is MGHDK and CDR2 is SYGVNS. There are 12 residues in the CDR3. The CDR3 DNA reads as TGTGCCACCAGCAGTCCGGGGGATACGCAGTATTTT. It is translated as CATSSPGDTQYF. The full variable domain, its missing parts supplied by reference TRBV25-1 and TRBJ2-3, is EADIYQTPRYLVIGTGKKITLECSQTMGHDKMYWYQQDPGMELHLIHYSYGVNSTEKGDLSSESTVSRIRTEHFPLTLESARPSHTSQYLCATSSPGDTQYFGPGTRLTVL.

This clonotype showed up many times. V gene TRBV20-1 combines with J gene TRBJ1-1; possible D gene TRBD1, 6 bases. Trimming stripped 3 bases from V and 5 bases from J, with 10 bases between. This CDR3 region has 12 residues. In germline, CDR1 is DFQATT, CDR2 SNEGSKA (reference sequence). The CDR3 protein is CSASGGRTEAFF. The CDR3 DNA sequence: TGCAGTGCTAGCGGGGGGCGAACTGAAGCTTTCTTT.

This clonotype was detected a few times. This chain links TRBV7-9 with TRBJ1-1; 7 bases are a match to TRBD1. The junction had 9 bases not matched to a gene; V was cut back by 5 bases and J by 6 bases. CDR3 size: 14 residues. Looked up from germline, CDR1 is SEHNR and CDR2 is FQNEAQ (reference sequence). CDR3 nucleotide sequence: TGTGCCAGCAGCGAGAGACAGGGAGGCCCTGAAGCTTTCTTT. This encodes CASSERQGGPEAFF. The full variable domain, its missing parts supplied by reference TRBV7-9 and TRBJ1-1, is DTGVSQNPRHKITKRGQNVTFRCDPISEHNRLYWYRQTLGQGPEFLTYFQNEAQLEKSRLLSDRFSAERPKGSFSTLEIQRTEQGDSAMYLCASSERQGGPEAFFGQGTRLTVV.

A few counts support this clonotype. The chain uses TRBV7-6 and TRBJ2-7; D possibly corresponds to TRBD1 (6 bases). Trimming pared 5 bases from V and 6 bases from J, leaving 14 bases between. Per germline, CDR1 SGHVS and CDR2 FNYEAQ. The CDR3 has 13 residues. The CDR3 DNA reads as TGTGCCAGCAGCATCAGGGGTGGGTCCGAGCAGTACTTC. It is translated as CASSIRGGSEQYF.

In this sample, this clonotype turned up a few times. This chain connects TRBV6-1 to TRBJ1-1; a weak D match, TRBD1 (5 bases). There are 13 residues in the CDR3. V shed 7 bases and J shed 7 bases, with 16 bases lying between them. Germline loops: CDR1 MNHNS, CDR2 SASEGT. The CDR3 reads CASTVGDSLEAFF. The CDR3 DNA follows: TGTGCCAGCACCGTGGGGGACTCCCTTGAAGCTTTCTTT.

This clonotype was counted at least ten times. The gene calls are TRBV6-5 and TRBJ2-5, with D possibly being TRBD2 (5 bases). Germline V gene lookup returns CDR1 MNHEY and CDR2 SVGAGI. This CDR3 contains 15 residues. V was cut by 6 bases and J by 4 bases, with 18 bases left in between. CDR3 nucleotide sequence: TGTGCCAGCAGCCTTGGTCCGGGGTACCCAGAGACCCAGTACTTC. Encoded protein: CASSLGPGYPETQYF.